This T cell receptor beta chain stems from a study of blood T cells in healthy people across ages. Study-wide results and limits: Per million T cells, TCR beta diversity dropped roughly linearly as age increased. It was not possible, with unsorted PBMCs, to conclusively compare naive and antigen-experienced cells.

The CDR3 runs 15 residues. Germline loops: CDR1 MDHEN, CDR2 SYDVKM. Next came a second PCR, run for roughly 6 to 11 cycles, which used a sample-barcoded 5' primer along with a J-beta primer mix. Via MiXCR, TCRdb re-called the 5' RACE reads, giving one row per CDR3 protein. Of 710,000 or so distinct CDR3 sequences listed, approximately 21% are singletons. Concerning this clonotype: What it binds is not known.

The individuals who served as donors were healthy Caucasians living in Russia, aged roughly 6 to 95. Sequencing was carried out using blood. This sequence joins TRBV28 and TRBJ2-5; no definite D call. The DNA end is more similar to TRBJ2-7, so the J call may be wrong. The clonotype originates from an older man in good health. CDR3 coding DNA: TGTGCCAGCAGTCCAACGGGCAGGAGTTCCTACGAGCAGTACTTC. This codes for CASSPTGRSSYEQYF.